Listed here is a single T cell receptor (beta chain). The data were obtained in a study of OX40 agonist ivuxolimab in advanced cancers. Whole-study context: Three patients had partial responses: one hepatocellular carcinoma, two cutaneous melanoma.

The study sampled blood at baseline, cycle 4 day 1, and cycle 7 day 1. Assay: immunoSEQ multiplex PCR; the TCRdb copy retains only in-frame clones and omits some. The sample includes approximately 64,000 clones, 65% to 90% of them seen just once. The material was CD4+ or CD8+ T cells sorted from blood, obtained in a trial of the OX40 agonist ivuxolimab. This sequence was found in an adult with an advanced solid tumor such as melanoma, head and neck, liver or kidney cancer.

The CDR3 loop reads CASSFQDLGSSGNTIYF. The DNA of the CDR3 is TGTGCCAGCAGCTTCCAAGACCTGGGATCCTCTGGAAACACCATATATTTT. V and J are TRBV5-5 and TRBJ1-3; no clear D gene. The length of the CDR3 is 17 residues. The V gene lost 2 bases and the J gene lost 0 bases, with 15 bases spanning the gap. CDR1 and CDR2 from the germline V gene are SGHKS and YYEKEE (reference sequence).